These 20 T cell receptor beta chains were all obtained from the same sample, sequenced in a study of cytomegalovirus exposure and HLA in healthy donors. Primers included in the PCR were 60 Vbeta and 13 Jbeta primers. Assay: immunoSEQ multiplex PCR; the TCRdb copy retains only in-frame clones and omits some. The sample lists 130,000 to 150,000 clones; 73% were seen once. Input material: PBMCs. The receptors were sampled from a woman aged 18-29 years in good health and CMV-seronegative.

The chain uses TRBV7-3 and TRBJ2-3; 9 nucleotides match TRBD2. V dropped 1 base and J dropped 0; count of bases not matched to a gene: 5. The CDR3 runs to 17 residues. The germline CDR1 and CDR2 sequences are SGHTA and FQGTGA. The CDR3, as DNA: TGTGCCAGCAGCTTAAAGGCTAGCGGGGAAAGCACAGATACGCAGTATTTT. Translation: CASSLKASGESTDTQYF.

The rearrangement links TRBV7-2 to TRBJ1-1, with D perhaps TRBD1 (5 bases). Trimming took 1 base from V and 1 from J, leaving 13 bases between them. CDR3 length: 16 residues. CDR1 SGHTA and CDR2 FQGNSA come from the germline V gene. The CDR3 region has the DNA TGTGCCAGCAGCTTAGTGGGAGGGGCAGCGAACACTGAAGCTTTCTTT. Its protein is CASSLVGGAANTEAFF.

This chain uses TRBV6-6 with TRBJ2-5; D is possibly TRBD1 (8 bases). Trimming pared 6 bases from V and 1 base from J, leaving 15 bases between. The CDR3 extends over 15 amino acids. The germline V gene has CDR1 MNHNY and CDR2 SVGAGI (reference sequence). CDR3 in amino acids: CASSLQGGPQETQYF. Here the CDR3 DNA reads TGTGCCAGCAGCTTACAGGGGGGGCCCCAAGAGACCCAGTACTTC.

This chain uses TRBV6-5 with TRBJ1-6; no clear D. The CDR3 is 15 amino acids. CDR1 is MNHEY and CDR2 is SVGAGI in the germline V gene. With 5 bases removed from V and 7 bases from J, the gap between germline ends came to 15 bases. CDR3 DNA sequence: TGTGCCAGCAGTCTCGATCGGGTTCCGAATTCACCCCTCCACTTT. Translating gives CASSLDRVPNSPLHF.

The chain recombines TRBV4-1 with TRBJ1-5; D remains unclear. CDR1 MGHRA and CDR2 YSYEKL come from the germline V gene. CDR3 length: 16 residues. The V end lost 0 bases, the J end lost 0 bases, and 9 bases lay between the germline ends. CDR3 in DNA: TGCGCCAGCAGCCAAGAGCGGGGTTATAGCAATCAGCCCCAGCATTTT. Translation: CASSQERGYSNQPQHF.

The chain uses TRBV5-8 and TRBJ1-5; 11 nucleotides line up with TRBD1. The CDR3 totals 15 residues. Trimming took 3 bases from V and 6 from J; bases not matched to a gene: 5. Germline V gene data show CDR1 as SGHTS and CDR2 as YDEGEE. The CDR3 here is CASSSGQGESQPQHF. CDR3 DNA: TGTGCCAGCAGCTCGGGACAGGGGGAAAGTCAGCCCCAGCATTTT.

This chain links TRBV5-6 with TRBJ1-2; D may be TRBD1 (6 bases). This CDR3 spans 14 amino acids. Trimming took 2 bases from V and 3 from J, leaving 11 bases between them. Germline CDR1 SGHDT, CDR2 YYEEEE. The CDR3 nucleotides are TGTGCCAGCAGCTTAGACAGGAATTACTATGGCTACACCTTC. Translation gives CASSLDRNYYGYTF.

V usage is TRBV5-1 and J usage is TRBJ1-2, with 9 positions matching TRBD1. Per the germline V gene, CDR1 is SGHRS and CDR2 is YFSETQ. The V segment lost 4 bases and the J segment 4 bases; nucleotides outside the gene matches: 14. The CDR3 spans 17 residues. The CDR3, as DNA: TGCGCCAGCAGCGGGACCGGGACAGGGTATTTGGGCTATGGCTACACCTTC. Amino acids: CASSGTGTGYLGYGYTF. Drawing the rest from reference TRBV5-1 and TRBJ1-2, the complete variable domain is KAGVTQTPRYLIKTRGQQVTLSCSPISGHRSVSWYQQTPGQGLQFLFEYFSETQRNKGNFPGRFSGRQFSNSRSEMNVSTLELGDSALYLCASSGTGTGYLGYGYTFGSGTRLTVV.

This clone has just a few counts. The chain uses TRBV4-2 and TRBJ2-1; weak D call: TRBD1 (6 bases). The CDR3 sequence is 13 residues long. Germline V lookup: CDR1 LGHNA, CDR2 YNFKEQ. V lost 3 bases and J 7 bases, leaving 10 bases between the germline ends. CDR3 residues: CASSQIGGNEQFF. CDR3 sequence (DNA): TGTGCCAGCAGCCAGATAGGGGGAAATGAGCAGTTCTTC.

This clone was counted between two and nine times. This chain links TRBV30 with TRBJ1-1, with D tentatively TRBD1 (6 bases). CDR1 and CDR2 (germline): GTSNPN, SVGIG (reference sequence). The V gene lost 3 bases and the J gene lost 1 base, with 12 bases spanning the gap. The CDR3 runs to 14 residues. The CDR3 spells CAWRGRGPNTEAFF. The CDR3 DNA is TGTGCCTGGAGGGGCAGGGGACCGAACACTGAAGCTTTCTTT.

J is TRBJ2-7 and V is TRBV7-2; TRBD2 matches 8 bases. V was pared by 5 bases and J by 3 bases, with 21 bases of the junction left unmatched. The CDR3 has 19 amino acids. CDR1 is SGHTA, CDR2 FQGNSA, per germline. The CDR3 region has the DNA TGTGCCAGCAGCCCTGGGACGAGGCTAGCGGGCTTTGGACACTACGAGCAGTACGTC. Amino acids: CASSPGTRLAGFGHYEQYV.

The sample holds a few counts of this clone. V gene TRBV6-1 combines with J gene TRBJ1-4; 9 positions agree with TRBD1. CDR1 and CDR2 (germline): MNHNS, SASEGT. J lost 5 bases, V lost 5 bases, and 3 bases had no gene match. CDR3 length: 14 amino acids. The CDR3: CASSKDRGNEKLFF. The DNA of the CDR3 is TGTGCCAGCAGTAAAGACAGGGGGAATGAAAAACTGTTTTTT.

This chain links TRBV19 with TRBJ1-1; D gene unclear. The CDR3 sequence is 15 residues long. Germline CDR1 is LNHDA and CDR2 is SQIVND (reference sequence). V lost 5 bases, J lost 5 bases, and 18 bases lay in between. The CDR3 bases are TGTGCCAGTAGTGGTCTCTCAGGAAAGTGGACTGAAGCTTTCTTT. Its translation: CASSGLSGKWTEAFF.

This chain connects TRBV5-1 to TRBJ1-5; D unresolved. CDR3 length equals 14 residues. V gave up 2 bases and J gave up 1 base, with 7 bases separating them. Germline V lookup: CDR1 SGHRS, CDR2 YFSETQ. The CDR3, as DNA: TGCGCCAGCAGCTTTGGAGGGAGCAATCAGCCCCAGCATTTT. Amino acid sequence: CASSFGGSNQPQHF.

The V call is TRBV5-1, the J call TRBJ2-1, with a possible D match to TRBD2 (6 bases). The length of the CDR3 is 12 residues. Germline CDR1 is SGHRS and CDR2 is YFSETQ. Trimming pared 1 base from V and 8 bases from J, leaving 7 bases between. The CDR3 DNA reads as TGCGCCAGCAGCTTGACTAGCTATGAGCAGTTCTTC. It encodes CASSLTSYEQFF.

This clone was observed once. V usage is TRBV18 and J usage is TRBJ2-5; the match to TRBD1 covers 8 bases. CDR1 is KGHSH, CDR2 LQKENI, per germline. There are 16 residues in the CDR3. J was trimmed by 1 base and V by 0 bases; bases with no gene match: 4. The CDR3 nucleotides are TGTGCCAGCTCACCACCGCCAGGGGGCTTCCAAGAGACCCAGTACTTC. This encodes CASSPPPGGFQETQYF. The whole variable domain, filled in from reference TRBV18 and TRBJ2-5, reads NAGVMQNPRHLVRRRGQEARLRCSPMKGHSHVYWYRQLPEEGLKFMVYLQKENIIDESGMPKERFSAEFPKEGPSILRIQQVVRGDSAAYFCASSPPPGGFQETQYFGPGTRLLVL.

The chain employs TRBV4-3 and TRBJ2-1; 8 bases match TRBD2. The V segment lost 7 bases and the J segment 6 bases; nucleotides outside the gene matches: 8. Germline CDR1 LGHNA, CDR2 YSLEER. This CDR3 contains 14 residues. The CDR3 nucleotides are TGCGCCAGCACCGACAGCGGGGGAAGCAATGAGCAGTTCTTC. Residues: CASTDSGGSNEQFF.

V is TRBV4-1 and J is TRBJ2-5; D possibly corresponds to TRBD1 (5 bases). The better agreement between TRBJ2-7 and the DNA end casts doubt on the J call. The CDR3 length is 17 residues. The germline V gene has CDR1 MGHRA and CDR2 YSYEKL. The CDR3 is CASSQPQDKFTPYEQYF. CDR3 bases: TGCGCCAGCAGCCAACCTCAGGACAAGTTTACCCCTTACGAGCAGTACTTC.

V and J are TRBV7-8 and TRBJ2-1; 7 nucleotides align to TRBD2. The V gene's germline CDR1 is SGHVS and CDR2 FQNEAQ. CDR3 size: 15 residues. Trimming took 3 bases from V and 2 from J; bases not matched to a gene: 4. The CDR3 here is CASSLGGGAYNEQFF. DNA of the CDR3: TGTGCCAGCAGCTTGGGGGGAGGGGCCTACAATGAGCAGTTCTTC. Variable domain in full (rest from reference TRBV7-8 and TRBJ2-1): GAGVSQSPRYKVAKRGQDVALRCDPISGHVSLFWYQQALGQGPEFLTYFQNEAQLDKSGLPSDRFFAERPEGSVSTLKIQRTQQEDSAVYLCASSLGGGAYNEQFFGPGTRLTVL.

The chain recombines TRBV4-2 with TRBJ2-7; unclear D gene. Trimming pared 0 bases from V and 3 bases from J, leaving 12 bases between. Germline-derived CDR1 and CDR2 are LGHNA and YNFKEQ. There are 15 residues in the CDR3. The CDR3 spells CASSQDHSVGYEQYF. CDR3 DNA sequence: TGTGCCAGCAGCCAAGATCACAGTGTAGGCTACGAGCAGTACTTC.